The clone carrying this TCR beta chain appeared a single time. Its specificity is unknown. One junction end disagrees with the germline gene, perhaps due to a read error. This record comes from a study of cytomegalovirus exposure and HLA in healthy donors. Study-wide context: Prior work identified 120 million or so unique TCR beta sequences in 150 million to 200 million T cells.

The study ran its PCR with 60 Vbeta and 13 Jbeta primers. The method was immunoSEQ multiplex PCR; TCRdb's version includes in-frame clones alone and lacks a portion of them. In the table there are 190,000 or so clones, 75% to 90% of which are singletons. Though probably carrying unrecorded immune exposures, donors were nominally healthy at sampling. General study findings and limits: The sole available immune exposure information was CMV serostatus.

This sequence was found in a man in his forties or fifties in good health and CMV-seronegative. The sequenced sample consisted of PBMCs.

The CDR3 reads CASSPRRRMNTGELFF. In DNA form, the CDR3 reads TGTGCTAGCAGCCCTCGGAGGAGGATGAACACCGGGGAGCTGTTTTTT. The V and J genes are TRBV7-7 and TRBJ2-2; perhaps TRBD2 as D (5 bases). In germline, CDR1 is SSHAT, CDR2 FNYEAQ (reference sequence). This CDR3 is built from 16 residues.